Sequencing of this T cell receptor (beta chain) was carried out in a study of blood T cell repertoires in COVID-19. About the research overall: Acute-phase and convalescent COVID-19 samples originated in the United States, Italy and Spain. PBMCs, B-cell-depleted T cells, or T cells were the source of the cDNA or gDNA that made up the material.

Trimming shortened V by 2 bases and J by 4 bases, and 8 bases separated the two germline ends. Germline assignment: CDR1 MDHEN and CDR2 SYDVKM. CDR3 length: 13 amino acids. In the original workflow: Quantification of nucleated cells was approximated via reference gene primer amplification. Here immunoSEQ multiplex PCR was the method, and the copy in TCRdb shows in-frame clones only, minus some. V, J and clone size derive from that table, while D and trimming were established from the DNA sequence. This repertoire shows 200,000 to 300,000 clones, around 88% found once; its top ten account for over 1.1%.

Source material: peripheral blood. The rearrangement links TRBV28 to TRBJ2-5; the D gene is possibly TRBD1 (6 bases). The sequence derives from a man aged 80 or over with acute or convalescent COVID-19. CDR3 sequence: CASSLGQIETQYF. The CDR3 DNA follows: TGTGCCAGCAGTTTAGGACAGATAGAGACCCAGTACTTC.